This entry features one T cell receptor (beta chain) sequence. Repertoires were generated with immunoSEQ multiplex PCR, while TCRdb's copy carries only in-frame clones and drops some. This sample has about 62,000 clones; over 85% occur once, and the top ten carry 5% to 7%. J gave up 2 bases and V 2 bases, and 5 bases lay outside the gene matches. This CDR3 has 17 amino acids. Germline V lookup: CDR1 SGHTA, CDR2 FQGNSA. This sample was taken from a study of blood T cell repertoires in COVID-19. The rearrangement joins TRBV7-2 to TRBJ2-7; 14 bases are a match to TRBD2. This sequence was found in a human donor in a cohort sampled during active COVID-19. Sample: peripheral blood. CDR3 in DNA: TGTGCCAGCAGCTTAAGGACTAGCGGGGGGTTTGCCTACGAGCAGTACTTC. Translating gives CASSLRTSGGFAYEQYF.